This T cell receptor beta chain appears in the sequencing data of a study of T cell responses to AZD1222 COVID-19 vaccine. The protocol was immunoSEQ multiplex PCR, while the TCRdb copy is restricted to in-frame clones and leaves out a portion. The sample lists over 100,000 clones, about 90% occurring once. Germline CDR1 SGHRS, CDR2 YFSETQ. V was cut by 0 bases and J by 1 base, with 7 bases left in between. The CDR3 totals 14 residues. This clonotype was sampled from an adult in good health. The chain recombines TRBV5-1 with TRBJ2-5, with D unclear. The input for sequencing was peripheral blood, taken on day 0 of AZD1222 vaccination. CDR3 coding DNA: TGCGCCAGCAGCTTGGTGTCAATCCAAGAGACCCAGTACTTC. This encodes CASSLVSIQETQYF.